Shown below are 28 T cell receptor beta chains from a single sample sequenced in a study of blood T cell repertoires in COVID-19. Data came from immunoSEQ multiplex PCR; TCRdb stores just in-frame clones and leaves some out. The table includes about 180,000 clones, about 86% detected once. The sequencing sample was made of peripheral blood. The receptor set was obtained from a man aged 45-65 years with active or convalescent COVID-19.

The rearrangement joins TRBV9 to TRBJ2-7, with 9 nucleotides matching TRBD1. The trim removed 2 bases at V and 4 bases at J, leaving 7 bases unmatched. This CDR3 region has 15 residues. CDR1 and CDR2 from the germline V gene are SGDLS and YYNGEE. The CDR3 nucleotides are TGTGCCAGCAGCGTTGGTGGGGGACAGGGATACGAGCAGTACTTC. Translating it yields CASSVGGGQGYEQYF.

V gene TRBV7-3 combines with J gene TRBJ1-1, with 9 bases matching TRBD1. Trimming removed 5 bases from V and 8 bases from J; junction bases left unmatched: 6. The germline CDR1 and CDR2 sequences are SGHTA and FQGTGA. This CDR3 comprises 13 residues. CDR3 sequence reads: CASSRDRAIEAFF. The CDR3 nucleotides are TGTGCCAGCAGCCGGGACAGGGCAATCGAAGCTTTCTTT.

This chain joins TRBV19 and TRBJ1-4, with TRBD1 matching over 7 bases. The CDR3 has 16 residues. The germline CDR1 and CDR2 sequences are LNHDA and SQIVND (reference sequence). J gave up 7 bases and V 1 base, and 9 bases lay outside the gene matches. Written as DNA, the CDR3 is TGTGCCAGTAGTATAGCAACAGGGGCGAACTCTGAAAAACTGTTTTTT. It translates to CASSIATGANSEKLFF.

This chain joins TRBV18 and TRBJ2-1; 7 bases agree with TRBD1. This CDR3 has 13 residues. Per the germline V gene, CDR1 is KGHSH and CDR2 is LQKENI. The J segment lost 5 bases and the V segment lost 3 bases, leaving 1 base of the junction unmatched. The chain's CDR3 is CASSPRGNNEQFF. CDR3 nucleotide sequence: TGTGCCAGCTCACCCAGGGGGAACAATGAGCAGTTCTTC.

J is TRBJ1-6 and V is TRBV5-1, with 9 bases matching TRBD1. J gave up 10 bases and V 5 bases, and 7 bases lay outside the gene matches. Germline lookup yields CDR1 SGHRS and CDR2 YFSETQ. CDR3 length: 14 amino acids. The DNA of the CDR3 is TGCGCCAGCAGGACCGGGACAGGGAGGTCACCCCTCCACTTT. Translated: CASRTGTGRSPLHF.

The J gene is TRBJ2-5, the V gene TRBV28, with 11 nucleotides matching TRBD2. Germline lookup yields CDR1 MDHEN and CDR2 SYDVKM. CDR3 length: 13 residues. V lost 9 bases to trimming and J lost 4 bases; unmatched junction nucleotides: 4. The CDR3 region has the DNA TGTGCCAGTACTACTAGCGGGAGAGAGACCCAGTACTTC. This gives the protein CASTTSGRETQYF.

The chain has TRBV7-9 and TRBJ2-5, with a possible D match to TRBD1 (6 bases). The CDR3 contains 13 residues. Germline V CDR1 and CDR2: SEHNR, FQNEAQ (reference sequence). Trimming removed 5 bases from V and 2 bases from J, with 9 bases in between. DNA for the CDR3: TGTGCCAGCAGCCCGGGACAACAAGAGACCCAGTACTTC. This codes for CASSPGQQETQYF.

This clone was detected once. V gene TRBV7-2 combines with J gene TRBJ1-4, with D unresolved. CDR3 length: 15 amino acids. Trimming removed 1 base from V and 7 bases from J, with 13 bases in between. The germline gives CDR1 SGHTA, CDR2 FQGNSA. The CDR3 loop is CASSLGGGPGEKLFF. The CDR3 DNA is TGTGCCAGCAGCTTAGGCGGCGGGCCCGGTGAAAAACTGTTTTTT. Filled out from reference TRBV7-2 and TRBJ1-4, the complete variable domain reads GAGVSQSPSNKVTEKGKDVELRCDPISGHTALYWYRQSLGQGLEFLIYFQGNSAPDKSGLPSDRFSAERTGGSVSTLTIQRTQQEDSAVYLCASSLGGGPGEKLFFGSGTQLSVL.

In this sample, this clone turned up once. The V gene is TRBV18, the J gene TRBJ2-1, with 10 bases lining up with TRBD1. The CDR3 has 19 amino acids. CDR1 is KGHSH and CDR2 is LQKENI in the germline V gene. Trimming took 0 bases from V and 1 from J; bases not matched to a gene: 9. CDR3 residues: CASSPPTGGSKPSYNEQFF. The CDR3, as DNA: TGTGCCAGCTCACCACCGACAGGGGGCTCTAAGCCTTCCTACAATGAGCAGTTCTTC.

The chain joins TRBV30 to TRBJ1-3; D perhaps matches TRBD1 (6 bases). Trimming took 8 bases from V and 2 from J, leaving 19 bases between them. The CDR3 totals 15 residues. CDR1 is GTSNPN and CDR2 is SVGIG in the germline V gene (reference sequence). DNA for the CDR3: TGTGCCGGGAATTACCGGGACAAACCTGGAAACACCATATATTTT. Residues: CAGNYRDKPGNTIYF.

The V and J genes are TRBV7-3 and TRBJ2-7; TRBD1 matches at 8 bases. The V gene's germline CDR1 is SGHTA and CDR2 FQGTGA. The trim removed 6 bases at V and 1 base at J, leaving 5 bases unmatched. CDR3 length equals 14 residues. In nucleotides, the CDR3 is TGTGCCAGCAGTCCGGGACAGGAGTCCTACGAGCAGTACTTC. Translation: CASSPGQESYEQYF.

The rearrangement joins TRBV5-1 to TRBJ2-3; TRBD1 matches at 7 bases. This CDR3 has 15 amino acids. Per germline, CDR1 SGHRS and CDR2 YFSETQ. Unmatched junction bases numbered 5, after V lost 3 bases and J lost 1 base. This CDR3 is CASSWQGVGTDTQYF. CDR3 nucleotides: TGCGCCAGCAGCTGGCAGGGGGTCGGCACAGATACGCAGTATTTT.

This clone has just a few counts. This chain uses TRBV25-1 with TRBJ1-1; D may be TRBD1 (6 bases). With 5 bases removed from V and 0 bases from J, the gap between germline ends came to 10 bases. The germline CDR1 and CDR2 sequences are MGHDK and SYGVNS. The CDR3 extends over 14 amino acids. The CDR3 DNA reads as TGTGCCAGCAGTCCGACAGGCATGAACACTGAAGCTTTCTTT. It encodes CASSPTGMNTEAFF. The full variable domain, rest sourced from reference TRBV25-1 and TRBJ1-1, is EADIYQTPRYLVIGTGKKITLECSQTMGHDKMYWYQQDPGMELHLIHYSYGVNSTEKGDLSSESTVSRIRTEHFPLTLESARPSHTSQYLCASSPTGMNTEAFFGQGTRLTVV.

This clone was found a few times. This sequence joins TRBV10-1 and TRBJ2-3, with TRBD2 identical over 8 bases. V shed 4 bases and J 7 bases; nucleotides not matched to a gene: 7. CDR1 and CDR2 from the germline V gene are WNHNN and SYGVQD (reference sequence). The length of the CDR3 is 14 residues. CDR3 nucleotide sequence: TGCGCCAGCAGTGGAGGACTAGCAGCGAATACGCAGTATTTT. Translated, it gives CASSGGLAANTQYF.

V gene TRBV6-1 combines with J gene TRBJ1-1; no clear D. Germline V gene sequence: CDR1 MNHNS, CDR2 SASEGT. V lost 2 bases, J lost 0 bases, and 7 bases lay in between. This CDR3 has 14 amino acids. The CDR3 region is CASSEIRLNTEAFF. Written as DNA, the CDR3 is TGTGCCAGCAGTGAAATACGGTTGAACACTGAAGCTTTCTTT.

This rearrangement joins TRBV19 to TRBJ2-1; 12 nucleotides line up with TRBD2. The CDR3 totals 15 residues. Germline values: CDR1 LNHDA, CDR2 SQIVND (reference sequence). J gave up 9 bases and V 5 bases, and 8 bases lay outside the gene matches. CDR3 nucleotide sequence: TGTGCCAGTAGTGCGACTAGCGGGAGATCGGGTGAGCAGTTCTTC. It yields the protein CASSATSGRSGEQFF.

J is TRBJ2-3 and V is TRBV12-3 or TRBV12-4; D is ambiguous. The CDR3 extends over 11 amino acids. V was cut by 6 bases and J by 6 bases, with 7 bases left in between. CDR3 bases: TGTGCCAGCAGCCCTCGTGATACGCAGTATTTT. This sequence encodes CASSPRDTQYF.

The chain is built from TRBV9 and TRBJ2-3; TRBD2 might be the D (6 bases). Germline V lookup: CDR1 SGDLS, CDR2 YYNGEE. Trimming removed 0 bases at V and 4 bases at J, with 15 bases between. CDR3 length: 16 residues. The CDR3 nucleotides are TGTGCCAGCAGCGTAGCTACGGTACTAGCAGCAGATACGCAGTATTTT. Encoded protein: CASSVATVLAADTQYF.

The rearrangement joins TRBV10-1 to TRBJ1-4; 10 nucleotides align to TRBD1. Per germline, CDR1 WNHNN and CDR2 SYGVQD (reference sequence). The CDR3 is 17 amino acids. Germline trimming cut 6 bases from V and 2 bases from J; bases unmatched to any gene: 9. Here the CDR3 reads CASRALWTGGTNEKLFF. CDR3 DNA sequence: TGCGCCAGCAGAGCTTTATGGACAGGGGGGACTAATGAAAAACTGTTTTTT.

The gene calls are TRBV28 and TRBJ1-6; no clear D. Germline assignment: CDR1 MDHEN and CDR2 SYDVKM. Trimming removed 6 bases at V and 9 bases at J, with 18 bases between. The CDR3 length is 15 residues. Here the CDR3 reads CASSSGSPLSSPLHF. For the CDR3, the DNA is TGTGCCAGCAGCTCGGGGAGCCCCTTGTCTTCACCCCTCCACTTT.

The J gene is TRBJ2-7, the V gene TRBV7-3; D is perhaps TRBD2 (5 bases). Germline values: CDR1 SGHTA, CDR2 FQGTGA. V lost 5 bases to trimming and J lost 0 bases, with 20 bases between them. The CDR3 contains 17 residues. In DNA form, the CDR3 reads TGTGCCAGCAGCCTATCCGGGGTCTCGACTGGCTCCTACGAGCAGTACTTC. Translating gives CASSLSGVSTGSYEQYF.

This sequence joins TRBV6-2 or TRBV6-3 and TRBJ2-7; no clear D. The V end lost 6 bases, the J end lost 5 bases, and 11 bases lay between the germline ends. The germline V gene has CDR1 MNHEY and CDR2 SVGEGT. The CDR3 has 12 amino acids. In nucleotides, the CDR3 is TGTGCCAGCAGCCGTAGTTTCCACGAGCAGTACTTC. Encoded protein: CASSRSFHEQYF.

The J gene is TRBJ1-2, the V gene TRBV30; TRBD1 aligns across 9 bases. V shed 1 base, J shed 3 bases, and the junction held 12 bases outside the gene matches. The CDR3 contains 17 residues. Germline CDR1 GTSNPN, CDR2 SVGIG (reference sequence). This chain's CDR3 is CAWSAIFLRDRDYGYTF. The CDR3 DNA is TGTGCCTGGAGTGCCATCTTCCTCCGGGACAGGGACTATGGCTACACCTTC.

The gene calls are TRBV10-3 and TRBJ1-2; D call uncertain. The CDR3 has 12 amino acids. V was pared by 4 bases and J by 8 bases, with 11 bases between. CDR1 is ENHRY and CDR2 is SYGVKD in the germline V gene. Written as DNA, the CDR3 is TGTGCCATCAGTGCTACAGATCGGGGCTACACCTTC. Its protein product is CAISATDRGYTF.

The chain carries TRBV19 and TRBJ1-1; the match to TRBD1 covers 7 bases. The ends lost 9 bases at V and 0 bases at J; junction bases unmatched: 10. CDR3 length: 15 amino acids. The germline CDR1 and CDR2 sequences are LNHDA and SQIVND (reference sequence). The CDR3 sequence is CASRGRQGMNTEAFF. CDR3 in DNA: TGTGCCAGCCGGGGTCGACAGGGAATGAACACTGAAGCTTTCTTT.

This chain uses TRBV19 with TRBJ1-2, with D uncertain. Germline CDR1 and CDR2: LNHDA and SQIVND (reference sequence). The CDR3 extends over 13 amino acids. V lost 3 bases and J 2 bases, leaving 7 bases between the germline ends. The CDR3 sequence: CASSIQQNYGYTF. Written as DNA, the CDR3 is TGTGCCAGTAGTATTCAACAGAACTATGGCTACACCTTC. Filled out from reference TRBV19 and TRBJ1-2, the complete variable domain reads DGGITQSPKYLFRKEGQNVTLSCEQNLNHDAMYWYRQDPGQGLRLIYYSQIVNDFQKGDIAEGYSVSREKKESFPLTVTSAQKNPTAFYLCASSIQQNYGYTFGSGTRLTVV.

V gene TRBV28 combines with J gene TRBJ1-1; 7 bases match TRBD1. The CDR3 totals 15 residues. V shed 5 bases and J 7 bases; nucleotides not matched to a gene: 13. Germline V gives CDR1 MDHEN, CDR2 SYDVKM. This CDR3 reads CASSLVRTGPDEAFF. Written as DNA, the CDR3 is TGTGCCAGCAGTCTCGTCCGGACAGGACCGGATGAAGCTTTCTTT.

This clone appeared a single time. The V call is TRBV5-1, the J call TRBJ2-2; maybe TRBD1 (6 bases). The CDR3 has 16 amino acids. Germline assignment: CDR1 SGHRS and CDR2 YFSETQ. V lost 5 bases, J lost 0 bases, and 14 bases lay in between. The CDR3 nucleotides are TGCGCCAGCAGACCCCTGGACAGTTCGAACACCGGGGAGCTGTTTTTT. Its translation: CASRPLDSSNTGELFF.